The 16 T cell receptor beta chains reported below all come from one sample, sequenced in a study of shared clonotypes between healthy human individuals. Some clones are missing from TCRdb's copy, which holds only in-frame ones; the method was immunoSEQ multiplex PCR. Of millions of clones listed, 85% to 95% are singletons. The specimen sequenced was naive CD4+ T cells sorted from blood. Subset defined: CD45RA+ positively selected. All receptors come from a young man in good health.

This sequence joins TRBV5-1 and TRBJ1-2; D not certain. Trimming shortened V by 3 bases and J by 6 bases, and 18 bases separated the two germline ends. The CDR3 has 15 amino acids. CDR1 SGHRS and CDR2 YFSETQ come from the germline V gene. As DNA, the CDR3 is TGCGCCAGCAGCTGGACCTCTAGGGCTGGGAATGGCTACACCTTC. This codes for CASSWTSRAGNGYTF.

On this clone: The sample holds other DNA sequences that translate to the same CDR3. The V and J genes are TRBV28 and TRBJ1-4; D is ambiguous. The V gene lost 3 bases and the J gene lost 1 base, with 6 bases spanning the gap. Germline values: CDR1 MDHEN, CDR2 SYDVKM. CDR3 size: 14 residues. The CDR3: CASSLAGTNEKLFF. The DNA for the CDR3 is TGTGCCAGCAGTTTGGCAGGAACTAATGAAAAACTGTTTTTT.

The chain has TRBV29-1 and TRBJ1-3; D is undetermined. The length of the CDR3 is 12 residues. Germline CDR1 and CDR2: SQVTM and ANQGSEA. Trimming removed 4 bases at V and 4 bases at J, with 8 bases between. The CDR3 loop is CSVGEPGNTIYF. The CDR3 DNA follows: TGCAGCGTTGGAGAACCAGGAAACACCATATATTTT. Looking up the rest from reference TRBV29-1 and TRBJ1-3 gives the full variable domain: SAVISQKPSRDICQRGTSLTIQCQVDSQVTMMFWYRQQPGQSLTLIATANQGSEATYESGFVIDKFPISRPNLTFSTLTVSNMSPEDSSIYLCSVGEPGNTIYFGEGSWLTVV.

This chain connects TRBV19 to TRBJ2-2, with a weak D call TRBD1 (6 bases). CDR3 size: 17 residues. V gave up 7 bases and J gave up 2 bases, with 20 bases separating them. Germline V lookup: CDR1 LNHDA, CDR2 SQIVND (reference sequence). CDR3 coding DNA: TGTGCCAGTAAATCCAGCACCGGGACATTAAACACCGGGGAGCTGTTTTTT. The encoded protein is CASKSSTGTLNTGELFF.

The gene calls are TRBV11-3 and TRBJ2-2; 7 nucleotides match TRBD1. In germline, CDR1 is SGHNT, CDR2 YENEEA. V lost 5 bases to trimming and J lost 6 bases; unmatched junction nucleotides: 3. This CDR3 has 13 residues. For the CDR3, the DNA is TGTGCCAGCAGCCCCCAGGGGGCCGGGGAGCTGTTTTTT. Residues: CASSPQGAGELFF.

The V gene is TRBV27, the J gene TRBJ1-6; TRBD1 aligns across 8 bases. CDR1 and CDR2 (germline): MNHEY, SMNVEV (reference sequence). The ends lost 7 bases at V and 7 bases at J; junction bases unmatched: 6. The CDR3 loop spans 14 amino acids. In DNA, the CDR3 is TGTGCCAGCACCCTACAGGGGGGGAATTCACCCCTCCACTTT. It yields the protein CASTLQGGNSPLHF.

This clone came up once. The rearrangement joins TRBV27 to TRBJ1-1, with unresolved D. The ends were cut back, 2 bases at V and 3 bases at J, with 7 bases in the middle. CDR1 and CDR2 (germline): MNHEY, SMNVEV (reference sequence). The CDR3 has 13 residues. The CDR3 DNA follows: TGTGCCAGCAGTTTAGGTAGGGACACTGAAGCTTTCTTT. Protein product: CASSLGRDTEAFF.

The chain recombines TRBV5-1 with TRBJ1-4; the D gene is possibly TRBD1 (5 bases). The length of the CDR3 is 16 residues. Trimming shortened V by 0 bases and J by 5 bases, and 14 bases separated the two germline ends. CDR1 is SGHRS, CDR2 YFSETQ, per germline. The DNA of the CDR3 is TGCGCCAGCAGCTTGGACACCCAAAGGGGAAATGAAAAACTGTTTTTT. Its protein product is CASSLDTQRGNEKLFF.

This chain connects TRBV6-6 to TRBJ2-1, with 9 nucleotides matching TRBD2. This CDR3 region has 16 residues. The trim removed 4 bases at V and 4 bases at J, leaving 8 bases unmatched. The germline gives CDR1 MNHNY, CDR2 SVGAGI (reference sequence). Here the CDR3 DNA reads TGTGCCAGCAGTTCCCTCAGCGGGGGGACTTACAATGAGCAGTTCTTC. Its translation is CASSSLSGGTYNEQFF.

The V call is TRBV15, the J call TRBJ1-5; 8 bases are a match to TRBD1. CDR3 length: 14 residues. Germline values: CDR1 LNHNV, CDR2 YYDKDF (reference sequence). V was pared by 9 bases and J by 5 bases, with 9 bases of the junction left unmatched. The CDR3 is CATRTGGQDQPQHF. DNA of the CDR3: TGTGCCACTCGAACAGGGGGTCAAGATCAGCCCCAGCATTTT.

The chain couples TRBV2 to TRBJ2-2, with D unclear. V lost 6 bases to trimming and J lost 4 bases, with 12 bases between them. This CDR3 has 14 amino acids. CDR1 is SNHLY and CDR2 is FYNNEI in the germline V gene. This chain's CDR3 is CASSALTSTGELFF. The CDR3 nucleotides read TGTGCCAGCAGCGCCCTGACAAGCACCGGGGAGCTGTTTTTT.

The rearrangement joins TRBV28 to TRBJ1-4; TRBD1 matches at 7 bases. CDR1 is MDHEN and CDR2 is SYDVKM in the germline V gene. The CDR3 contains 15 residues. The junction had 8 bases not matched to a gene; V was cut back by 6 bases and J by 4 bases. CDR3 DNA: TGTGCCAGCAGCTACTTACAGGGGCTTAATGAAAAACTGTTTTTT. Its translation: CASSYLQGLNEKLFF.

The genes are TRBV7-2 and TRBJ1-1, with no clear D. The CDR3 totals 15 residues. Germline V gene sequence: CDR1 SGHTA, CDR2 FQGNSA. Trimming cost V 4 bases and J 1 base, with 13 bases left between them. CDR3 region: CASSSVLPGNTEAFF. Here the CDR3 DNA reads TGTGCCAGCAGCTCGGTTCTGCCGGGGAACACTGAAGCTTTCTTT.

V usage is TRBV19 and J usage is TRBJ1-1; a possible D gene is TRBD1 (5 bases). With 5 bases removed from V and 5 bases from J, the gap between germline ends came to 12 bases. The germline V gene encodes CDR1 LNHDA and CDR2 SQIVND (reference sequence). This CDR3 region has 13 residues. In DNA, the CDR3 is TGTGCCAGTAGTGCGGACTCAGGGACTGAAGCTTTCTTT. As protein: CASSADSGTEAFF.

The V call is TRBV6-1, the J call TRBJ2-6, with D perhaps matching TRBD2 (5 bases). The germline CDR1 and CDR2 sequences are MNHNS and SASEGT. The CDR3 runs 15 residues. Trimming stripped 4 bases from V and 0 bases from J, with 7 bases between. The CDR3 here is CASSGTFSGANVLTF. In DNA, the CDR3 is TGTGCCAGCAGTGGGACTTTCTCTGGGGCCAACGTCCTGACTTTC.

V gene TRBV5-4 combines with J gene TRBJ2-3; perhaps TRBD2 as D (5 bases). Between the trimmed V and J ends, which lost 4 bases and 0 bases, there was a span of 12 bases. Looked up from germline, CDR1 is SGHNT and CDR2 is YYREEE (reference sequence). The CDR3 consists of 15 residues. The CDR3 coding sequence is TGTGCCAGCAGCCCCCTGGGAGCTAGCACAGATACGCAGTATTTT. It encodes CASSPLGASTDTQYF.